This passage covers 3 T cell receptor beta chains from one sample sequenced in a study of blood T cell repertoires in COVID-19. The repertoire was sequenced with immunoSEQ multiplex PCR; TCRdb's copy has only in-frame clones and lacks some. The sample records over 100,000 clones, about 80% being singletons. The sample consisted of peripheral blood. Source of these receptors: a woman between 45 and 60 years old with acute or convalescent COVID-19.

CDR3 nucleotides: TGTGCCAGCAGTAGTCAAGCCCTAAATACGCAGTATTTT. It encodes CASSSQALNTQYF. The V call is TRBV2, the J call TRBJ2-3; D gene unclear. The CDR3 extends over 13 amino acids. The V and J ends lost 5 bases and 7 bases respectively, with 13 bases between them. Germline CDR1 SNHLY, CDR2 FYNNEI.

Here the CDR3 reads CAIRGTDNTEAFF. The CDR3, as DNA: TGTGCCATCAGAGGGACAGATAACACTGAAGCTTTCTTT. The rearrangement links TRBV10-3 to TRBJ1-1; 7 nucleotides line up with TRBD1. The germline V gene has CDR1 ENHRY and CDR2 SYGVKD. The trim removed 6 bases at V and 2 bases at J, leaving 3 bases unmatched. The CDR3 is 13 amino acids.

The genes are TRBV5-1 and TRBJ2-7; 10 nucleotides line up with TRBD1. The ends lost 4 bases at V and 2 bases at J; junction bases unmatched: 9. CDR1 and CDR2 from the germline V gene are SGHRS and YFSETQ. CDR3 length: 16 residues. Here the CDR3 DNA reads TGCGCCAGCAGCCGATTTGGGACAGGGGTTGCCTACGAGCAGTACTTC. It codes for CASSRFGTGVAYEQYF.